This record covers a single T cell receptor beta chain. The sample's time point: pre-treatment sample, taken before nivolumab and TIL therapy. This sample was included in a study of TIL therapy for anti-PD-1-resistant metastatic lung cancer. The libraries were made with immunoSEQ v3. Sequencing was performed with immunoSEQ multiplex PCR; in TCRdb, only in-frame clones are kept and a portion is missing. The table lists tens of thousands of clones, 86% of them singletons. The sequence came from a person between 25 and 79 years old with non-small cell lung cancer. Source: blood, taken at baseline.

The CDR3 protein is CASSLPRGRGTEAFF. CDR3 sequence (DNA): TGTGCCAGCAGCCTGCCAAGGGGGCGCGGCACTGAAGCTTTCTTT. This chain uses TRBV5-6 with TRBJ1-1, with 7 bases lining up with TRBD1. Germline CDR1 reads SGHDT; CDR2 reads YYEEEE. J gave up 4 bases and V 4 bases, and 10 bases lay outside the gene matches. CDR3 length equals 15 residues.